Listed below are T cell receptor beta chains from one sample, sequenced in a study of chemoradiotherapy in HPV16-positive cancers. TCRdb keeps only in-frame clones here, not all; method: immunoSEQ multiplex PCR. Of roughly 16,000 clones listed, roughly 90% are singletons. This sample comprised blood, obtained from a patient who underwent chemoradiotherapy. The source of these receptors is a human donor with HPV-associated anogenital cancer. Each CDR3 is given with its conserved first and last residue. A D gene is named only where the DNA matches it firmly. Some rows have no size entry. The others give once, few or many, or a class for an expanded clone.

>TRBV10-3|TRBJ2-7|TRBD1|NA
TGTGCCATCAGTGATTATGGGACAGGGGGCGTAAAAACCTACGAGCAGTACTTC
CAISDYGTGGVKTYEQYF
>TRBV28|TRBJ1-5|NA|once
TGTGCCAGCTGGCAGAACAATCAGCCCCAGCATTTT
CASWQNNQPQHF
>TRBV18|TRBJ1-1|NA|NA
TGTGCCAGCTCATCCGACGGGAACACTGAAGCTTTCTTT
CASSSDGNTEAFF
>TRBV7-2|TRBJ1-1|NA|NA
TGTGCCAGCAGCTTATCCCCAGGAAGGACTGAAGCTTTCTTT
CASSLSPGRTEAFF
>TRBV5-1|TRBJ2-5|TRBD2|NA
TGCGCCAGTCGACCATCGAGCGGGGGAGAGACCCAGTACTTC
CASRPSSGGETQYF
>TRBV27|TRBJ1-2|NA|NA
TGTGCCAGCAGTGCCTCCCGGGGGGAAATAAGGAGGATGGGCGGCTACACCTTC
CASSASRGEIRRMGGYTF
>TRBV4-1|TRBJ2-7|NA|NA
TGCGCCAGCAGCCCCGCAAGGGCCCCCTACGAGCAGTACTTC
CASSPARAPYEQYF
>TRBV5-1|TRBJ1-1|NA|NA
TGCGCCAGCAGCAAGGAAGGGGCATTAAACACTGAAGCTTTCTTT
CASSKEGALNTEAFF
>TRBV4-2|TRBJ1-1|NA|NA
TGTGCCAGCAGCCAAGAGTTACCGGGGGGGGGCACTGAAGCTTTCTTT
CASSQELPGGGTEAFF
>TRBV5-1|TRBJ1-1|NA|NA
TGCGCCAGCAGCTTGGCTGGGGCGGAAACTGAAGCTTTCTTT
CASSLAGAETEAFF
>TRBV6-6|TRBJ1-2|TRBD1|NA
TGTGCCAGCGAGACAGGGGGCAACGGCTACACCTTC
CASETGGNGYTF
>TRBV28|TRBJ1-5|NA|NA
TGTGCCAGCAGGGACAGAGACAATCAGCCCCAGCATTTT
CASRDRDNQPQHF
>TRBV5-1|TRBJ2-6|TRBD1|NA
TGCGCCAGCAGCTTCGGACAGGGGGCAACCGGGGCCAACGTCCTGACTTTC
CASSFGQGATGANVLTF
>TRBV11-2|TRBJ1-1|NA|NA
TGTGCCAGCAGGCCCCCGGGTTTGAACACTGAAGCTTTCTTT
CASRPPGLNTEAFF
>TRBV27|TRBJ1-1|TRBD1|NA
TGTGCCAGCAGGGACCCAGGGGGTCGGACTGAAGCTTTCTTT
CASRDPGGRTEAFF
>TRBV6-1|TRBJ1-2|NA|NA
TGTGCCAGCAGTGACGCGGGACTTCGAGGCTACACCTTC
CASSDAGLRGYTF
>TRBV5-6|TRBJ2-3|TRBD2|NA
TGTGCCAGCAGTCGGCCCTTAGCGGGGGGGACAGATACGCAGTATTTT
CASSRPLAGGTDTQYF
>TRBV4-1|TRBJ2-1|TRBD2|NA
TGCGCCAGCAGCCAAGATCCCCCGACTAGCGGGGGGGCCATGGATGAGCAGTTCTTC
CASSQDPPTSGGAMDEQFF
>TRBV7-2|TRBJ2-1|NA|NA
TGTGCCAGCAGCTTAGTAGTGAATGAGCAGTTCTTC
CASSLVVNEQFF
>TRBV25-1|TRBJ2-2|TRBD1|NA
TGTGCCAGCAGTGAATATAGGACAGGGCGAGACGGGGAGCTGTTTTTT
CASSEYRTGRDGELFF
>TRBV5-4|TRBJ1-1|TRBD1|NA
TGTGCCAGCAGCTTGAATAGCGGACAGGGGAACACTGAAGCTTTCTTT
CASSLNSGQGNTEAFF
>TRBV19|TRBJ1-6|TRBD1|NA
TGTGCCAGTACCACAAGTCGTACAGGGGGCACGAATTCACCCCTCCACTTT
CASTTSRTGGTNSPLHF
>TRBV5-1|TRBJ1-2|NA|NA
TGCGCCAGCAGCCAAGCCCTCGAGACGGCCATCTATGGCTACACCTTC
CASSQALETAIYGYTF
>TRBV7-9|TRBJ1-4|NA|NA
TGCGCCAGCAGCCAAGATCAGGCGGCTAATGAAAAACTGTTTTTT
CASSQDQAANEKLFF
>TRBV5-1|TRBJ1-1|NA|NA
TGCGCCAGCAGCTTGGCCTCGGGGGCTTTAGGTGAAGCTTTCTTT
CASSLASGALGEAFF
>TRBV5-4|TRBJ2-2|TRBD2|NA
TGTGCCAGCAGCACGAGCGGGGGGGCCGGGGAGCTGTTTTTT
CASSTSGGAGELFF
>TRBV5-1|TRBJ2-7|TRBD1|NA
TGCGCCAGCAGCTTCACAGGGGGCAGGGAGCAGTACTTC
CASSFTGGREQYF
>TRBV7-2|TRBJ2-3|TRBD2|NA
TGTGCCAGCAGCTTCGGACTAGCCACAGATACGCAGTATTTT
CASSFGLATDTQYF
>TRBV6-6|TRBJ2-1|TRBD1|NA
TGTGCCAGCACCGACCCCCGGGGACAGCCGTTCTTC
CASTDPRGQPFF